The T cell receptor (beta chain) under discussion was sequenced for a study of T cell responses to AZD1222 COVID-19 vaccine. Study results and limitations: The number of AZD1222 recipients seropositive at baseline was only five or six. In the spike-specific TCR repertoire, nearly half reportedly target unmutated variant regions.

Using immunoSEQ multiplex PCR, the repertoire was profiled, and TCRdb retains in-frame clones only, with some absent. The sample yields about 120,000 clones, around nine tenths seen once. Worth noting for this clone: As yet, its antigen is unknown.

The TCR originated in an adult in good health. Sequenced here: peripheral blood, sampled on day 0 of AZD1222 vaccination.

CDR3 protein: CSVRGGADTQYF. CDR3 DNA sequence: TGCAGCGTTCGCGGGGGCGCAGATACGCAGTATTTT. This chain links TRBV29-1 with TRBJ2-3; TRBD2 is a possible D gene (7 bases). The CDR3 totals 12 residues. V gave up 5 bases and J gave up 4 bases, with 10 bases separating them. Germline CDR1 is SQVTM and CDR2 is ANQGSEA.